These 19 T cell receptor beta chains share one sample of origin, sequenced in a study of monozygotic twins with inflammatory bowel disease. No DNA is given; TCRdb re-called the 5' RACE reads and lists each CDR3 protein once. The sample holds about 210,000 distinct CDR3 sequences. The sample was blood. All receptors come from a human donor with ulcerative colitis or Crohn's disease, or a healthy co-twin of an affected twin (not recorded which).

The genes are TRBV5-1 and TRBJ2-7. The CDR3 length is 12 residues. Per the germline V gene, CDR1 is SGHRS and CDR2 is YFSETQ. The chain's CDR3 is CASSLLGNEQYF.

The chain employs TRBV2 and TRBJ1-5; checking the TCRdb D call of TRBD1 is not possible without DNA. This CDR3 is 15 amino acids long. CDR1 is SNHLY, CDR2 FYNNEI, per germline. CDR3 sequence reads: CASSSTGVPNQPQHF.

The chain combines TRBV18 with TRBJ1-5. Per the germline V gene, CDR1 is KGHSH and CDR2 is LQKENI. The length of the CDR3 is 14 residues. This CDR3 is CASASFNENQPRHF.

V and J are TRBV6-1 and TRBJ1-1; TCRdb's D call of TRBD1 is untestable without DNA. Germline V gives CDR1 MNHNS, CDR2 SASEGT. This CDR3 has 17 amino acids. CDR3 protein: CASSRTGTGHMNTEAFF.

The chain employs TRBV5-1 and TRBJ2-7. The CDR3 loop spans 12 amino acids. Germline CDR1 reads SGHRS; CDR2 reads YFSETQ. This chain's CDR3 is CASSLEGYEQYF.

The chain has TRBV29-1 and TRBJ1-4; TCRdb designates TRBD1, a call that cannot be tested without DNA. CDR3 length: 15 amino acids. Germline-derived CDR1 and CDR2 are SQVTM and ANQGSEA. Here the CDR3 reads CSVHLRTGFAEKLFF.

This chain's CDR3 is CASRDHPGGNYGYTF. This chain connects TRBV2 to TRBJ1-2; the D call from TCRdb, TRBD1, cannot be confirmed without DNA. The CDR3 is made up of 15 amino acids. Germline CDR1 and CDR2: SNHLY and FYNNEI.

The chain has TRBV3-1 and TRBJ2-2. Germline loops: CDR1 LGHDT, CDR2 YNNKEL (reference sequence). The CDR3 runs to 12 residues. CDR3 loop: CASSPGTGELFF.

The V and J genes are TRBV12-3 or TRBV12-4 and TRBJ2-7; absent DNA, TCRdb's TRBD1 call cannot be checked. The CDR3 has 17 amino acids. The CDR3: CASSQSSPTTGNHEQYF.

The genes are TRBV9 and TRBJ1-5; with no DNA, the TCRdb D assignment of TRBD1 cannot be verified. The V gene's germline CDR1 is SGDLS and CDR2 YYNGEE. This CDR3 has 14 amino acids. The CDR3 sequence is CASSIRGDNQPQHF.

The chain has TRBV27 and TRBJ1-6. The CDR3 is made up of 14 amino acids. CDR1 MNHEY and CDR2 SMNVEV come from the germline V gene (reference sequence). CDR3 residues: CASSLFRGGTPLHF.

The CDR3: CSAQWAGGEKLFF. The chain combines TRBV29-1 with TRBJ1-4. Germline values: CDR1 SQVTM, CDR2 ANQGSEA. This CDR3 is built from 13 residues. Filled out from reference TRBV29-1 and TRBJ1-4, the complete variable domain reads SAVISQKPSRDICQRGTSLTIQCQVDSQVTMMFWYRQQPGQSLTLIATANQGSEATYESGFVIDKFPISRPNLTFSTLTVSNMSPEDSSIYLCSAQWAGGEKLFFGSGTQLSVL.

The chain has TRBV19 and TRBJ1-4; as DNA is missing, the TRBD1 call by TCRdb cannot be tested. The CDR3 is 14 residues long. The V gene's germline CDR1 is LNHDA and CDR2 SQIVND (reference sequence). The CDR3 is CASSIQGASEKLFF. Together with reference TRBV19 and TRBJ1-4, the CDR3 gives the full variable domain: DGGITQSPKYLFRKEGQNVTLSCEQNLNHDAMYWYRQDPGQGLRLIYYSQIVNDFQKGDIAEGYSVSREKKESFPLTVTSAQKNPTAFYLCASSIQGASEKLFFGSGTQLSVL.

The V and J genes are TRBV20-1 and TRBJ2-1. Looked up from germline, CDR1 is DFQATT and CDR2 is SNEGSKA (reference sequence). The CDR3 is made up of 16 amino acids. The CDR3 loop reads CSARDPLAADYNEQFF.

The chain links TRBV6-1 to TRBJ1-1; TCRdb selects TRBD1, and the lack of DNA leaves this call unchecked. Germline CDR1 MNHNS, CDR2 SASEGT. The CDR3 length is 13 residues. This CDR3 is CASRRTENTEAFF.

J is TRBJ2-4 and V is TRBV5-4; TCRdb picks TRBD1, but there is no DNA to check that call. This CDR3 spans 16 amino acids. CDR1 is SGHNT, CDR2 YYREEE, per germline (reference sequence). The chain's CDR3 is CASSLSRGHLKNIQYF.

V gene TRBV9 combines with J gene TRBJ2-1; the TCRdb D gene call, TRBD2, has no DNA to confirm it. CDR1 and CDR2 (germline): SGDLS, YYNGEE. The CDR3 totals 17 residues. CDR3 sequence reads: CASSVGPGRGGDNEQFF.

V gene TRBV7-6 combines with J gene TRBJ2-2; TCRdb names TRBD1, which stays unverified in the absence of DNA. The CDR3 is made up of 18 amino acids. Germline V gives CDR1 SGHVS, CDR2 FNYEAQ. This CDR3 is CASSLGPLAGDNTGELFF.

The rearrangement uses TRBV2 and TRBJ1-4; TCRdb names TRBD1, which stays unverified in the absence of DNA. Germline V CDR1 and CDR2: SNHLY, FYNNEI. The CDR3 contains 15 residues. The CDR3 is CASADRGLSSEKLFF.